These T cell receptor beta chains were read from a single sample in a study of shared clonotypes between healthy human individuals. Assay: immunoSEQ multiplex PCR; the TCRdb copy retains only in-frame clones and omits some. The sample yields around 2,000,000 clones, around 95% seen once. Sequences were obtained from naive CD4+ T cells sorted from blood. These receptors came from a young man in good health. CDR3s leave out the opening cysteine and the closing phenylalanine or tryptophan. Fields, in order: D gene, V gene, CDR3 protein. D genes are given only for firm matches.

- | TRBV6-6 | ASSSPDGSKASPLH
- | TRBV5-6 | ASSLWGPGLSNQPQH
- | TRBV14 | ASSQGGKGNEKLF
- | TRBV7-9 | ASSLFSLPYEQY
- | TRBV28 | ASSLRNFGITEAF
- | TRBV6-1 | ASSGGWDNEQF
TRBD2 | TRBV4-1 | ASSQDEGLADFNEQF
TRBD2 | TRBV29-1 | SVRGGAGYTQY
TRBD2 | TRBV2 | ASSEGRGSTDTQY
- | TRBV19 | ASSISGYGHEQY
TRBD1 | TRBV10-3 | AITDRRDRENYGYT
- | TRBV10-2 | ASSEQGETQY
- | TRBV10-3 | ATTWRPGFFT
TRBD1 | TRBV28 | ASGSGGTGVYEQY
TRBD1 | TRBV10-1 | ASSPQGATEAF
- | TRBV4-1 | ASSQGGSQETQY
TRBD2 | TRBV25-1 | ASSESDGLAGVHTQY
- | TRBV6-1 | ASSEQGQEPYEQY
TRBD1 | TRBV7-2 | ASRWDRGRNSPLH
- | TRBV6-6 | ASKDSLIYEQY
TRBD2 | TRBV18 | ASSPLAGNQETQY
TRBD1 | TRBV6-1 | ASSEAAGGKSPLH
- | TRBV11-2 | ASSLNSFTDTQY
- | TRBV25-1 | ASSDRGYEQF
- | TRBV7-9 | ASSLISGPAF
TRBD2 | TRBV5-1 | ASSLALAGGRSTGELF
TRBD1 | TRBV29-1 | SVGRQGDGYT
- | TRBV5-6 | ASSLGSVGYGYT
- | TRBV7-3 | ASSPNPLQGTEAF
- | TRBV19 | ASSIGQYGGSYEQY
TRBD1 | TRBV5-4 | ASSFRTGGVTDTQY
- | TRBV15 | ATSRDSVLVPSYEQF
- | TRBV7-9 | ASSRNVGGENTEAF
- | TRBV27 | ASSLSAQGSGYGYT
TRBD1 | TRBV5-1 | ASSFYGTGVTNEQF
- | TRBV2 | ASRPLADTQY
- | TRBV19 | ASQQGSSYEQY
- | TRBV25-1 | ASSQVEGYEQF
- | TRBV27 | ASTPQGQNNSPLH
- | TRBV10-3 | AISQSGSEAF
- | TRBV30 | AWSGGSGYT
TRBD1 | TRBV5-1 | ASSQGQGNSPLH
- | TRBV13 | ASSFGGAGYT
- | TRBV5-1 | ASSGGPGQPQH
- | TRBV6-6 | ASSFQGATEAF
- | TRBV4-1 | ASSQAGENEKLF
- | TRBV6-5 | ASSYLVARTYEQY
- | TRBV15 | ATSRVTQAKQY